This TCR beta chain was captured in a study of T cell repertoires in cytomegalovirus infection. Study as a whole: CMV infection plus the matching HLA type was flagged by public TCR beta signatures. General study findings and limits: Summed frequency of public TCR beta families distinguished CMV carriers with the relevant HLA. Clonotypes of TCR beta that were HLA-C-restricted and CMV-specific dominated the ex vivo response.

About this clonotype: Its target is not known.

The length of the CDR3 is 15 residues. Trimming left V 6 bases short and J 0 bases short, with 11 bases between. TCRdb fed the reads into MiXCR, producing one record per CDR3 protein. Among 150,000 to 200,000 distinct CDR3 sequences listed, 15% to 20% were seen once. The sequence came from a human donor in good health (CMV status not recorded). Some clones in this sample may be carry-over from other donors' samples. What was sequenced was PBMCs. V usage is TRBV12-3 or TRBV12-4 and J usage is TRBJ2-2; D is perhaps TRBD1 (5 bases). The CDR3 region has the DNA TGTGCCAGCAGCCGACAGCACGCGAACACCGGGGAGCTGTTTTTT. Its translation: CASSRQHANTGELFF.